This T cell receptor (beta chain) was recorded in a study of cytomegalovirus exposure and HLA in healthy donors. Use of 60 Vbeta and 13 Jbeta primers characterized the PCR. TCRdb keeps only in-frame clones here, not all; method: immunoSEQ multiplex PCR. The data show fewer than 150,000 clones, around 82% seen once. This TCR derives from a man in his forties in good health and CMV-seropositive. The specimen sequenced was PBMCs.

CDR3 region: CATSPLLAGEGREQYF. For the CDR3, the DNA is TGTGCCACCAGCCCTCTCCTAGCGGGCGAAGGCCGTGAGCAGTACTTC. The J gene is TRBJ2-7, the V gene TRBV15; 8 bases line up with TRBD2. CDR3 length equals 16 residues. Germline V gives CDR1 LNHNV, CDR2 YYDKDF (reference sequence). Unmatched junction bases numbered 16, after V lost 5 bases and J lost 7 bases.